Listed below are T cell receptor beta chains from one sample, sequenced in a study of cytomegalovirus exposure and HLA in healthy donors. The protocol was immunoSEQ multiplex PCR, while the TCRdb copy is restricted to in-frame clones and leaves out a portion. Of about 240,000 clones listed, approximately 83% are singletons. The specimen sequenced was PBMCs. These receptor sequences come from a woman in her 30s in good health and CMV-seropositive. The CDR3 runs from the conserved cysteine through the conserved F or W. The D gene is left open where the match is weak. Clone size appears in some rows only: once, few, many, or a class for an expanded clone.

len | d_gene | j_gene | v_gene | abundance | CDR3nt | CDR3aa
14 | . | TRBJ2-3 | TRBV4-1 | . | TGCGCCAGCAGCCAATTCCTAGGATCAGATACGCAGTATTTT | CASSQFLGSDTQYF
18 | TRBD2 | TRBJ2-1 | TRBV5-1 | . | TGCGCCAGCAGCTTGGATGAAGCGGGAGGCGGTCGAAACAATGAGCAGTTCTTC | CASSLDEAGGGRNNEQFF
16 | TRBD1 | TRBJ2-7 | TRBV11-3 | . | TGTGCCAGCAGCCCGTGGGGGACAGGGGGCGGTGGCGAGCAGTACTTC | CASSPWGTGGGGEQYF
14 | . | TRBJ2-4 | TRBV6-6 | once | TGTGCCAGCAGGCAGGGGCCAGCCAAAAACATTCAGTACTTC | CASRQGPAKNIQYF
17 | TRBD2 | TRBJ2-1 | TRBV9 | . | TGTGCCAGCAGCGTAGACGGGGGAGGGTGGGTGGACAATGAGCAGTTCTTC | CASSVDGGGWVDNEQFF
15 | . | TRBJ1-5 | TRBV5-1 | . | TGCGCCAGCAGCTTGGGGGTCGGGGAAAATCAGCCCCAGCATTTT | CASSLGVGENQPQHF
15 | . | TRBJ2-7 | TRBV29-1 | . | TGCAGCGTTTTGTCTAGCAGAAACAGGGTCGACGAGCAGTACTTC | CSVLSSRNRVDEQYF
18 | TRBD2 | TRBJ2-1 | TRBV18 | . | TGTGCCAGCTCTCCCGTGACTAGCGTTGGTTACTTCCACAATGAGCAGTTCTTC | CASSPVTSVGYFHNEQFF
13 | . | TRBJ1-2 | TRBV5-4 | . | TGTGCCAGCAGCTTGCGCAGGGGCGATGGCTACACCTTC | CASSLRRGDGYTF
17 | . | TRBJ2-7 | TRBV4-1 | . | TGCGCCAGCAGCCTCTTACAGGACAGCCAAAGCTCCTACGAGCAGTACTTC | CASSLLQDSQSSYEQYF
14 | . | TRBJ1-1 | TRBV10-2 | . | TGCGCCAGCAGTGAATACAGGCTGGACACTGAAGCTTTCTTT | CASSEYRLDTEAFF
13 | . | TRBJ2-4 | TRBV6-5 | . | TGTGCCAGCAGTTACTCCTCCACTTCTCATCAGTACTTC | CASSYSSTSHQYF
14 | TRBD1 | TRBJ1-1 | TRBV19 | . | TGTGCCAGTAGTACGGACAGGGTGAACACTGAAGCTTTCTTT | CASSTDRVNTEAFF
17 | TRBD2 | TRBJ2-1 | TRBV7-2 | few | TGTGCCAGCAGCAGGAGACTAGCGGGAGGAGGATACAATGAGCAGTTCTTC | CASSRRLAGGGYNEQFF
16 | . | TRBJ2-7 | TRBV7-8 | . | TGTGCCAGCAGTCGAAGAACACCAAGGGAGGCGTACGAGCAGTACTTC | CASSRRTPREAYEQYF
15 | TRBD1 | TRBJ1-2 | TRBV25-1 | once | TGTGCCAGCAGTGAATGGTTCCCCAGACAGGGGGGCTACACCTTC | CASSEWFPRQGGYTF
18 | TRBD2 | TRBJ2-3 | TRBV5-8 | . | TGTGCCAGCAGCTTCTTACCGCTAGCGGGAGGGACCGAAGATACGCAGTATTTT | CASSFLPLAGGTEDTQYF
14 | . | TRBJ2-4 | TRBV2 | . | TGTGCCAGCAGTCTTCTACTGGCCAAAAACATTCAGTACTTC | CASSLLLAKNIQYF
16 | . | TRBJ2-4 | TRBV9 | . | TGTGCCAGCAGCGTAGGCCAAGGGGCGTCCTTGAACATTCAGTACTTC | CASSVGQGASLNIQYF
14 | . | TRBJ1-1 | TRBV27 | . | TGTGCCAGCAGTTTTCGGGGACAGAACACTGAAGCTTTCTTT | CASSFRGQNTEAFF
13 | . | TRBJ2-7 | TRBV27 | . | TGTGCCAGCAGTTTATCAGGGGTCCACGAGCAGTACTTC | CASSLSGVHEQYF
15 | . | TRBJ1-1 | TRBV6-1 | . | TGTGCCAGCAGCGAGAAACCTCAGGGGCGCACTGAAGCTTTCTTT | CASSEKPQGRTEAFF
15 | . | TRBJ1-1 | TRBV5-6 | . | TGTGCCAGCAGCTTGGCACCGGGATGGTCGTCTGAAGCTTTCTTT | CASSLAPGWSSEAFF
21 | TRBD2 | TRBJ2-7 | TRBV18 | . | TGTGCCAGCTCACCTCGGGCTAGCGGGATTCGTACCACAGCTCAAAACTACGAGCAGTACTTC | CASSPRASGIRTTAQNYEQYF
18 | . | TRBJ1-5 | TRBV19 | . | TGTGCCAGTAGTATGGGCCCCACCCTAACCTATAGCAATCAGCCCCAGCATTTT | CASSMGPTLTYSNQPQHF
14 | . | TRBJ2-3 | TRBV5-1 | few | TGCGCCAGCAGCTTGGGCAGGGGGAGGGATACGCAGTATTTT | CASSLGRGRDTQYF
15 | TRBD1 | TRBJ2-2 | TRBV18 | . | TGTGCCAGCTCACCCGCGACAGGGGGAATTCGGGAGCTGTTTTTT | CASSPATGGIRELFF
14 | . | TRBJ2-5 | TRBV18 | . | TGTGCCAGCTCACCACGGACAGCACAAGAGACCCAGTACTTC | CASSPRTAQETQYF
15 | TRBD2 | TRBJ2-1 | TRBV25-1 | . | TGTGCCAGCAGTGATGGACTAGAGCGAAGCAATGAGCAGTTCTTC | CASSDGLERSNEQFF
15 | . | TRBJ1-3 | TRBV30 | . | TGTGCCTGGGGTCGCTTGGGGAGCTCTGGAAACACCATATATTTT | CAWGRLGSSGNTIYF
16 | . | TRBJ2-7 | TRBV4-1 | . | TGCGCCAGCAGCCAAGCATACCGGGACTCCTCCTACGAGCAGTACTTC | CASSQAYRDSSYEQYF
13 | TRBD1 | TRBJ1-4 | TRBV29-1 | . | TGCAGCGTTGAAGTACAGGGGAATGAAAAACTGTTTTTT | CSVEVQGNEKLFF
18 | TRBD2 | TRBJ2-1 | TRBV30 | . | TGTGCCTGGAGTGTATGGCGGACTAGCGGGAGAACCTACAATGAGCAGTTCTTC | CAWSVWRTSGRTYNEQFF
14 | . | TRBJ2-7 | TRBV19 | . | TGTGCCAGTAGTATAAGCCAGGGAATCGGGGAGCAGTACTTC | CASSISQGIGEQYF
13 | . | TRBJ1-5 | TRBV7-9 | . | TGTGCCAGGGCAATGACAGGCAATCAGCCCCAGCATTTT | CARAMTGNQPQHF
14 | . | TRBJ2-7 | TRBV30 | . | TGTGCCTGGAGTGAGTTGACAGTTGGTGGCGAGCAGTACTTC | CAWSELTVGGEQYF
15 | TRBD2 | TRBJ2-2 | TRBV11-3 | . | TGTGCCAGCAGCCCGGGCGCGGGAGTCCCCGGGGAGCTGTTTTTT | CASSPGAGVPGELFF
12 | . | TRBJ1-1 | TRBV11-3 | . | TGTGCCAGCAGCTTCGGGGGAGGTGAAGCTTTCTTT | CASSFGGGEAFF
14 | . | TRBJ1-5 | TRBV25-1 | . | TGTGCCAGCAGTGAACTAGAGGGAGGAGAGCCCCAGCATTTT | CASSELEGGEPQHF
15 | . | TRBJ2-7 | TRBV30 | . | TGTGCCTGGAGTGCACTGAGCTCAGGGCCCTCCGAGCAGTACTTC | CAWSALSSGPSEQYF
12 | . | TRBJ2-2 | TRBV18 | . | TGTGCCAGCTCATTGCTAACCGGGGAGCTGTTTTTT | CASSLLTGELFF
15 | TRBD2 | TRBJ2-1 | TRBV5-1 | . | TGCGCCAGCAGCTTGGGACTAGCGCCTAACAATGAGCAGTTCTTC | CASSLGLAPNNEQFF
15 | TRBD2 | TRBJ2-7 | TRBV6-1 | . | TGTGCCAGCAGTGAAGTATCGGGACTAGTCTACGAGCAGTACTTC | CASSEVSGLVYEQYF
14 | . | TRBJ2-2 | TRBV14 | . | TGTGCCAGCAGCCGGGACTCAATCACCGGGGAGCTGTTTTTT | CASSRDSITGELFF
13 | . | TRBJ1-2 | TRBV23-1 | . | TGCGCCAGCAGTCAAGGGCCAGACTATGGCTACACCTTC | CASSQGPDYGYTF
14 | TRBD2 | TRBJ2-7 | TRBV7-8 | . | TGTGCCAGCAGCTTTACTGTAGCGGGAGTCGAGCAGTACTTC | CASSFTVAGVEQYF
16 | TRBD1 | TRBJ1-1 | TRBV29-1 | . | TGCAGCGTTGGGACAGGGGGCTTGGAGGTGAACACTGAAGCTTTCTTT | CSVGTGGLEVNTEAFF
13 | TRBD2 | TRBJ2-7 | TRBV5-1 | . | TGCGCCAGCGGGGAGGGTATTAACTACGAGCAGTACTTC | CASGEGINYEQYF
16 | TRBD2 | TRBJ2-1 | TRBV7-9 | . | TGTGCCAGCAGCCCACACAAGCGGGAGGGGTACAATGAGCAGTTCTTC | CASSPHKREGYNEQFF
15 | TRBD1 | TRBJ2-3 | TRBV9 | few | TGTGCCAGCAGCGCGGGACAGGGGAACGCAGATACGCAGTATTTT | CASSAGQGNADTQYF
15 | . | TRBJ1-5 | TRBV6-5 | . | TGTGCCAGCAGTTTAAAGGGGCAGAGAGGACAGCCCCAGCATTTT | CASSLKGQRGQPQHF
14 | TRBD2 | TRBJ2-1 | TRBV7-3 | . | TGTGCCAGCAGCTTATTCCCTAGCGGGAGGGATCAGTTCTTC | CASSLFPSGRDQFF
16 | TRBD2 | TRBJ2-5 | TRBV14 | . | TGTGCCAGCAGCCAAGATCTAGCGGGACCTATGGAGACCCAGTACTTC | CASSQDLAGPMETQYF
13 | TRBD1 | TRBJ1-4 | TRBV29-1 | few | TGCAGCGTACGGACAGGGGTTAGTGAAAAACTGTTTTTT | CSVRTGVSEKLFF
16 | . | TRBJ2-1 | TRBV7-3 | . | TGTGCCAGCAGCTTAATTCGGCGGAGCTCCTACAATGAGCAGTTCTTC | CASSLIRRSSYNEQFF
15 | . | TRBJ2-1 | TRBV27 | . | TGTGCCAGCAGCTCGCACAGGTACGGGTTAAGTGGGCAGTTCTTC | CASSSHRYGLSGQFF
14 | TRBD1 | TRBJ2-2 | TRBV29-1 | . | TGCAGCGTTCGCGGGACAGGGAACACCGGGGAGCTGTTTTTT | CSVRGTGNTGELFF